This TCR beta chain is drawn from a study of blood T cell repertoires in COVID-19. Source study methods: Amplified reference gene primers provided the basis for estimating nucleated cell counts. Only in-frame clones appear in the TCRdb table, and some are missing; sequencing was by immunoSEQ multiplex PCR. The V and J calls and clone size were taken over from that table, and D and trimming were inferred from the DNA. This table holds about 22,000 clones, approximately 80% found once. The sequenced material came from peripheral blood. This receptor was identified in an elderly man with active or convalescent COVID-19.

The CDR3, as DNA: TGTGCCAGCAGCTCTACCCCGGGGTTGGGACAGCAGTACTACGAGCAGTACTTC. It encodes CASSSTPGLGQQYYEQYF. The V gene is TRBV7-2, the J gene TRBJ2-7; 7 nucleotides align to TRBD1. Germline assignment: CDR1 SGHTA and CDR2 FQGNSA. CDR3 size: 18 residues. With 4 bases clipped from V and 3 bases from J, the junction kept 18 bases outside the gene matches.